This TCR beta chain derives from a study of blood T cell repertoires in COVID-19. This table comes from immunoSEQ multiplex PCR, and its TCRdb copy is limited to in-frame clones, with some not included. This sample yields around 80,000 clones, of which 83% are seen a single time; roughly 28% belongs to the top ten. The V gene end was trimmed by 7 bases and the J gene end by 8 bases; junction bases not matched to a gene: 7. The CDR3 is 13 amino acids. CDR1 is ENHRY and CDR2 is SYGVKD in the germline V gene. Sequencing was performed on peripheral blood. The V call is TRBV10-3, the J call TRBJ1-1; 10 positions agree with TRBD1. The clonotype was recovered from a woman of 80 years or more with acute or convalescent COVID-19. The CDR3 nucleotides read TGTGCCATCACTGTTAAGACAGGGGGCGAAGCTTTCTTT. Translated, it gives CAITVKTGGEAFF.